One sample yielded the 23 T cell receptor beta chains listed below, sequenced in a study of blood T cell repertoires in COVID-19. The protocol was immunoSEQ multiplex PCR, while the TCRdb copy is restricted to in-frame clones and leaves out a portion. This table holds over 110,000 clones, roughly 88% found once. The source material was peripheral blood. All receptors derive from a human donor in a cohort sampled during active COVID-19.

The chain employs TRBV5-1 and TRBJ2-2; 7 positions agree with TRBD1. Trimming at V came to 0 bases and at J to 5 bases, leaving 4 bases not matched to a gene. Germline V CDR1 and CDR2: SGHRS, YFSETQ. There are 15 residues in the CDR3. The CDR3, as DNA: TGCGCCAGCAGCTTGGCCCAGGGGGAAACCGGGGAGCTGTTTTTT. This encodes CASSLAQGETGELFF. The whole variable domain, filled in from reference TRBV5-1 and TRBJ2-2, reads KAGVTQTPRYLIKTRGQQVTLSCSPISGHRSVSWYQQTPGQGLQFLFEYFSETQRNKGNFPGRFSGRQFSNSRSEMNVSTLELGDSALYLCASSLAQGETGELFFGEGSRLTVL.

The V call is TRBV3-1 (or the pseudogene TRBV3-2), the J call TRBJ2-1; D possibly corresponds to TRBD2 (6 bases). The CDR3 covers 16 residues. Germline V gene sequence: CDR1 LGHDT, CDR2 YNNKEL (reference sequence). Trimming removed 1 base at V and 3 bases at J, with 13 bases between. The CDR3 protein is CASSQGGAGYYNEQFF. DNA for the CDR3: TGTGCCAGCAGCCAAGGTGGGGCGGGGTACTACAATGAGCAGTTCTTC.

This chain joins TRBV7-2 and TRBJ1-1, with D hard to call. From germline, CDR1 is SGHTA and CDR2 FQGNSA. The CDR3 is 14 residues long. V was trimmed by 5 bases and J by 1 base, leaving 11 bases between them. CDR3 bases: TGTGCCAGCAGCCCTCTTGGAGCGAACACTGAAGCTTTCTTT. As protein: CASSPLGANTEAFF.

The gene calls are TRBV11-3 and TRBJ1-2; D gene ambiguous. This CDR3 is built from 12 residues. Germline V gene data show CDR1 as SGHNT and CDR2 as YENEEA. Trimming stripped 4 bases from V and 5 bases from J, with 8 bases between. The CDR3 protein is CASSSGSYGYTF. In nucleotides, the CDR3 is TGTGCCAGCAGCTCGGGTTCATATGGCTACACCTTC. The entire variable domain, with the rest obtained from reference TRBV11-3 and TRBJ1-2, is as follows: EAGVVQSPRYKIIEKKQPVAFWCNPISGHNTLYWYLQNLGQGPELLIRYENEEAVDDSQLPKDRFSAERLKGVDSTLKIQPAELGDSAVYLCASSSGSYGYTFGSGTRLTVV.

The chain carries TRBV2 and TRBJ1-6; a possible D gene is TRBD1 (5 bases). The CDR3 is 16 amino acids. CDR1 and CDR2 (germline): SNHLY, FYNNEI. V lost 7 bases, J lost 0 bases, and 13 bases lay in between. CDR3 sequence: CASMGIRGSYNSPLHF. The CDR3 DNA reads as TGTGCCAGCATGGGGATAAGGGGCTCCTATAATTCACCCCTCCACTTT. The complete variable domain, with remaining parts taken from reference TRBV2 and TRBJ1-6, reads EPEVTQTPSHQVTQMGQEVILRCVPISNHLYFYWYRQILGQKVEFLVSFYNNEISEKSEIFDDQFSVERPDGSNFTLKIRSTKLEDSAMYFCASMGIRGSYNSPLHFGNGTRLTVT.

This sequence joins TRBV5-1 and TRBJ2-4; D perhaps matches TRBD1 (5 bases). The CDR3 contains 14 residues. Germline V gene lookup returns CDR1 SGHRS and CDR2 YFSETQ. Trimming stripped 0 bases from V and 1 base from J, with 5 bases between. The CDR3 DNA is TGCGCCAGCAGCTTGGACAGGGCCAAAAACATTCAGTACTTC. Translation: CASSLDRAKNIQYF.

The chain links TRBV7-2 to TRBJ1-5; D might be TRBD1 (6 bases). The germline CDR1 and CDR2 sequences are SGHTA and FQGNSA. This CDR3 contains 15 residues. V gave up 1 base and J gave up 6 bases, with 13 bases separating them. For the CDR3, the DNA is TGTGCCAGCAGCTTAGAGTGGACAGTGGGTCAGCCCCAGCATTTT. Its protein is CASSLEWTVGQPQHF.

V and J are TRBV7-9 and TRBJ1-4, with TRBD1 matching over 7 bases. Trimming at V came to 7 bases and at J to 5 bases, leaving 4 bases not matched to a gene. The CDR3 extends over 13 amino acids. The V gene's germline CDR1 is SEHNR and CDR2 FQNEAQ (reference sequence). CDR3 sequence (DNA): TGTGCCAGCACGGGACAGCGCAATGAAAAACTGTTTTTT. Translation gives CASTGQRNEKLFF.

The CDR3 is CASSGADNSPLHF. The CDR3 bases are TGTGCCAGCAGTGGGGCAGACAATTCACCCCTCCACTTT. The V and J genes are TRBV12-3 or TRBV12-4 and TRBJ1-6; the D gene is possibly TRBD1 (5 bases). This CDR3 comprises 13 residues. Trimming removed 5 bases at V and 7 bases at J, with 9 bases between.

This clone was seen a few times. This chain links TRBV2 with TRBJ1-5; no clear D. This CDR3 region has 12 residues. The V and J ends lost 6 bases and 4 bases respectively, with 7 bases between them. CDR1 and CDR2 (germline): SNHLY, FYNNEI. The CDR3 region is CASRSRNQPQHF. As DNA, the CDR3 is TGTGCCAGCAGGTCGCGGAATCAGCCCCAGCATTTT.

This chain links TRBV4-3 with TRBJ1-1, with D possibly TRBD1 on 6 matching bases. The CDR3 contains 14 residues. Per the germline V gene, CDR1 is LGHNA and CDR2 is YSLEER. V was cut by 3 bases and J by 4 bases, with 12 bases left in between. The CDR3 sequence: CASSQGRGATEAFF. CDR3 coding DNA: TGCGCCAGCAGCCAGGGGCGGGGGGCCACTGAAGCTTTCTTT.

The J gene is TRBJ2-3, the V gene TRBV19; a weak D match, TRBD1 (6 bases). CDR1 is LNHDA, CDR2 SQIVND, per germline (reference sequence). V shed 4 bases and J shed 2 bases, with 16 bases lying between them. The CDR3 is made up of 16 amino acids. CDR3 region: CASSTLTGLNTDTQYF. The CDR3 DNA reads as TGTGCCAGTAGTACGCTGACAGGTCTGAACACAGATACGCAGTATTTT.

V is TRBV11-1 and J is TRBJ2-1; 11 bases fit TRBD2. The CDR3 runs 16 residues. The junction had 3 bases not matched to a gene; V was cut back by 1 base and J by 4 bases. Germline assignment: CDR1 SGHAT and CDR2 FQDESV (reference sequence). This CDR3 is CASSLEPSGGYNEQFF. DNA of the CDR3: TGTGCCAGCAGCTTAGAGCCTAGCGGGGGGTACAATGAGCAGTTCTTC.

The V and J genes are TRBV5-1 and TRBJ2-1, with D possibly matching TRBD2 (6 bases). The CDR3 consists of 17 residues. Trimming took off 4 bases at V and 4 bases at J, with 21 bases between the two ends. The germline V gene encodes CDR1 SGHRS and CDR2 YFSETQ. Here the CDR3 DNA reads TGCGCCAGCAGCCGTGCCGGAGGGGTAGCGGTTTACAATGAGCAGTTCTTC. Residues: CASSRAGGVAVYNEQFF.

The chain couples TRBV3-1 (or the pseudogene TRBV3-2) to TRBJ2-7; 9 bases line up with TRBD2. The CDR3 spans 15 residues. Germline V gives CDR1 LGHDT, CDR2 YNNKEL (reference sequence). The J segment lost 5 bases and the V segment lost 4 bases, leaving 9 bases of the junction unmatched. CDR3 amino acids: CASSPTGTSTNEQYF. Written as DNA, the CDR3 is TGTGCCAGCAGCCCCACCGGGACTAGCACTAACGAGCAGTACTTC.

V usage is TRBV3-1 (or the pseudogene TRBV3-2) and J usage is TRBJ1-2; D is possibly TRBD1 (6 bases). There are 13 residues in the CDR3. Germline-derived CDR1 and CDR2 are LGHDT and YNNKEL (reference sequence). Trimming took 4 bases from V and 6 from J, leaving 12 bases between them. CDR3 loop: CASSPSTGNGYTF. Here the CDR3 DNA reads TGTGCCAGCAGCCCTTCGACAGGAAATGGCTACACCTTC.

This chain uses TRBV5-5 with TRBJ1-1; 7 bases match TRBD1. J lost 1 base, V lost 4 bases, and 10 bases had no gene match. This CDR3 spans 16 amino acids. Germline values: CDR1 SGHKS, CDR2 YYEKEE (reference sequence). This chain's CDR3 is CASSVGQILTNTEAFF. The CDR3 coding sequence is TGTGCCAGCAGCGTGGGACAGATCCTAACGAACACTGAAGCTTTCTTT. The complete variable domain, with remaining parts taken from reference TRBV5-5 and TRBJ1-1, reads DAGVTQSPTHLIKTRGQQVTLRCSPISGHKSVSWYQQVLGQGPQFIFQYYEKEERGRGNFPDRFSARQFPNYSSELNVNALLLGDSALYLCASSVGQILTNTEAFFGQGTRLTVV.

The rearrangement links TRBV18 to TRBJ1-1, with D possibly matching TRBD1 (5 bases). The V end was cut by 4 bases, the J end by 5 bases, with 17 bases between. Germline loops: CDR1 KGHSH, CDR2 LQKENI. The CDR3 sequence is 15 residues long. CDR3 amino acids: CASSRRGGAGTEAFF. The CDR3 DNA reads TGTGCCAGCTCACGTCGGGGAGGGGCTGGAACTGAAGCTTTCTTT.

V and J are TRBV3-1 (or the pseudogene TRBV3-2) and TRBJ2-3, with D possibly matching TRBD2 (6 bases). Germline V gene data show CDR1 as LGHDT and CDR2 as YNNKEL (reference sequence). The CDR3 length is 17 residues. V lost 1 base, J lost 4 bases, and 18 bases lay in between. The chain's CDR3 is CASSQGQIRRGADTQYF. In nucleotides, the CDR3 is TGTGCCAGCAGCCAAGGTCAGATTCGGCGGGGTGCAGATACGCAGTATTTT.

The chain links TRBV19 to TRBJ2-6; TRBD1 matches 11 bases. CDR3 length: 17 residues. CDR1 LNHDA and CDR2 SQIVND come from the germline V gene (reference sequence). J lost 3 bases, V lost 3 bases, and 4 bases had no gene match. The CDR3 nucleotides are TGTGCCAGTAGTATTGGGGACAGGGGGTTTGGGGCCAACGTCCTGACTTTC. Translated: CASSIGDRGFGANVLTF.

The chain employs TRBV7-3 and TRBJ2-1; 7 positions agree with TRBD2. The V gene end was trimmed by 2 bases and the J gene end by 7 bases; junction bases not matched to a gene: 5. The CDR3 is 14 residues long. Germline assignment: CDR1 SGHTA and CDR2 FQGTGA. This CDR3 reads CASSLSGGGNEQFF. The DNA of the CDR3 is TGTGCCAGCAGCTTATCGGGCGGGGGAAATGAGCAGTTCTTC.

The chain carries TRBV10-3 and TRBJ1-5, with D uncertain. The CDR3 contains 17 residues. Deletions cut 0 bases from V and 2 bases from J, with 14 bases between. CDR1 is ENHRY and CDR2 is SYGVKD in the germline V gene. In DNA, the CDR3 is TGTGCCATCAGTGAGTCGAAGTCTTTCGGGGGCAATCAGCCCCAGCATTTT. Translation gives CAISESKSFGGNQPQHF.

The chain combines TRBV3-1 (or the pseudogene TRBV3-2) with TRBJ1-4, with 9 bases fitting TRBD1. From germline, CDR1 is LGHDT and CDR2 YNNKEL (reference sequence). Trimming at V came to 5 bases and at J to 8 bases, leaving 9 bases not matched to a gene. CDR3 length equals 15 residues. Here the CDR3 reads CASSSRTGEEEKLFF. As DNA, the CDR3 is TGTGCCAGCAGCTCACGGACAGGGGAGGAGGAAAAACTGTTTTTT.